This entry concerns a single T cell receptor (beta chain). Its antigen is as yet unknown. Method: immunoSEQ multiplex PCR; TCRdb's copy keeps in-frame clones and lacks some. This table holds roughly 140,000 clones, 75% to 95% found once. The data were obtained in a study of T cell responses to AZD1222 COVID-19 vaccine. General observations from the study: Vaccine-associated CD4 TCRs spanned spike, dominant at 160-218 and 743-854. Sampling captured repertoires only after the peak T cell response.

Germline CDR1 is SEHNR and CDR2 is FQNEAQ (reference sequence). Losses at the gene ends were 8 bases for V and 2 bases for J; bases not matched to a gene: 15. CDR3 length equals 18 residues. The sequences come from peripheral blood, collected on day 0 of MenACWY control vaccination. The origin of this receptor is an adult in good health. The chain has TRBV7-9 and TRBJ2-2, with 9 bases aligning to TRBD1. Written as DNA, the CDR3 is TGTGCCAGCTCCCGATTCCCCGGACAGGGGTCCAACACCGGGGAGCTGTTTTTT. Encoded protein: CASSRFPGQGSNTGELFF.